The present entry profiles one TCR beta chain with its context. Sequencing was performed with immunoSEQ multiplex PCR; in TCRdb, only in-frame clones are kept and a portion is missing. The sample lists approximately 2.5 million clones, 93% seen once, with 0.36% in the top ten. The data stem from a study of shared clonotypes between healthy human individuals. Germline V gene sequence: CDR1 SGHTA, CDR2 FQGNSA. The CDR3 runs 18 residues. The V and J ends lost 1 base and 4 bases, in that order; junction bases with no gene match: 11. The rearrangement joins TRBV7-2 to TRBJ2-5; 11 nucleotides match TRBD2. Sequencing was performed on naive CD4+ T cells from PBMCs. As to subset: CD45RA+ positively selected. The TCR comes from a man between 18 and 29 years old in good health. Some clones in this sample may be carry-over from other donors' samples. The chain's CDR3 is CASSLVLVAGGPAETQYF. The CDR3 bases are TGTGCCAGCAGCTTAGTTTTGGTAGCGGGAGGGCCTGCAGAGACCCAGTACTTC.